One and the same sample provided the 10 T cell receptor beta chains below, sequenced in a study of T cell responses to AZD1222 COVID-19 vaccine. Only in-frame clones appear in the TCRdb table, and some are missing; sequencing was by immunoSEQ multiplex PCR. The profile shows tens of thousands of clones, approximately 90% of them singletons. The sample consisted of peripheral blood, taken on day 0 of AZD1222 vaccination. The receptors shown here come from an adult in good health.

This clone was seen a handful of times. V is TRBV7-9 and J is TRBJ1-5, with D uncertain. The CDR3 sequence is 15 residues long. Germline CDR1 and CDR2: SEHNR and FQNEAQ (reference sequence). The germline V and J ends were trimmed by 1 base and 3 bases, with 10 bases remaining between them. CDR3 in DNA: TGTGCCAGCAGCTTAGGGCCGGGATTCAATCAGCCCCAGCATTTT. It translates to CASSLGPGFNQPQHF.

This clone was counted a single time. The chain is built from TRBV5-1 and TRBJ1-5, with 7 bases identical to TRBD1. V lost 3 bases to trimming and J lost 1 base; unmatched junction nucleotides: 10. CDR1 and CDR2 (germline): SGHRS, YFSETQ. The CDR3 runs to 17 residues. CDR3 residues: CASSWPPTGTSNQPQHF. The CDR3, as DNA: TGCGCCAGCAGCTGGCCTCCGACAGGGACCAGCAATCAGCCCCAGCATTTT.

The rearrangement uses TRBV18 and TRBJ2-7; 10 bases are shared with TRBD2. The J segment lost 3 bases and the V segment lost 5 bases, leaving 4 bases of the junction unmatched. The CDR3 sequence is 14 residues long. The germline CDR1 and CDR2 sequences are KGHSH and LQKENI. The CDR3 DNA reads TGTGCCAGCTCAAGCTCTAGCGGGGGCTACGAGCAGTACTTC. It codes for CASSSSSGGYEQYF.

V gene TRBV19 combines with J gene TRBJ1-2; TRBD1 agrees at 8 bases. CDR1 and CDR2 from the germline V gene are LNHDA and SQIVND (reference sequence). With 5 bases clipped from V and 7 bases from J, the junction kept 15 bases outside the gene matches. The CDR3 is 16 residues long. CDR3 in DNA: TGTGCCAGTAGTCCTATCCCCCAGGGGGCCACTTTTGGCTACACCTTC. Its translation: CASSPIPQGATFGYTF.

The chain links TRBV5-4 to TRBJ1-1; a weak D match, TRBD1 (5 bases). This CDR3 has 15 amino acids. The V and J ends lost 2 bases and 3 bases respectively, with 14 bases between them. Germline assignment: CDR1 SGHNT and CDR2 YYREEE (reference sequence). The CDR3 DNA reads as TGTGCCAGCAGCTTAAAAGGGACTCAGGACACTGAAGCTTTCTTT. This gives the protein CASSLKGTQDTEAFF.

The V call is TRBV6-6, the J call TRBJ1-1; D may be TRBD1 (6 bases). Germline lookup yields CDR1 MNHNY and CDR2 SVGAGI (reference sequence). CDR3 length: 12 residues. V was cut by 9 bases and J by 1 base, with 9 bases left in between. The CDR3, as DNA: TGTGCCAGTGGGACACCGAACACTGAAGCTTTCTTT. The encoded protein is CASGTPNTEAFF.

The chain combines TRBV5-8 with TRBJ1-6; D is undetermined. Between the trimmed V and J ends, which lost 4 bases and 3 bases, there was a span of 23 bases. The CDR3 extends over 19 amino acids. Germline lookup yields CDR1 SGHTS and CDR2 YDEGEE. This CDR3 reads CASSAPGGRRAFYNSPLHF. The CDR3 nucleotides are TGTGCCAGCAGCGCACCCGGCGGACGGAGGGCTTTCTATAATTCACCCCTCCACTTT.

The chain is built from TRBV5-1 and TRBJ2-5; TRBD1 aligns across 7 bases. The CDR3 totals 14 residues. The J segment lost 2 bases and the V segment lost 3 bases, leaving 4 bases of the junction unmatched. Germline CDR1 and CDR2: SGHRS and YFSETQ. This CDR3 reads CASSSGQYQETQYF. The CDR3 nucleotides read TGCGCCAGCAGCTCGGGACAGTATCAAGAGACCCAGTACTTC.

This clone was seen more than once but under ten times. The chain combines TRBV6-5 with TRBJ1-2; possibly TRBD1 for D (6 bases). V was clipped by 6 bases and J by 4 bases, with 12 bases between them. The CDR3 contains 13 residues. Germline V gene lookup returns CDR1 MNHEY and CDR2 SVGAGI. CDR3 DNA: TGTGCCAGCAGGAAAACAGGGCTCTATGGCTACACCTTC. Translated, it gives CASRKTGLYGYTF.

The chain carries TRBV11-1 and TRBJ2-1; TRBD1 aligns across 7 bases. With 2 bases clipped from V and 6 bases from J, the junction kept 10 bases outside the gene matches. This CDR3 contains 16 residues. Germline loops: CDR1 SGHAT, CDR2 FQDESV (reference sequence). CDR3 in amino acids: CASSLRDRKLGNEQFF. CDR3 nucleotides: TGTGCCAGCAGCTTACGGGACAGAAAACTGGGCAATGAGCAGTTCTTC.